The clone carrying this T cell receptor beta chain has a handful of counts. The antigen remains unidentified. A junction boundary mismatches the germline segment, possibly from a read error. TCR beta CDR3 sequences were amplified from RNA transcripts. HTBI primers drove first-round RT-PCR of the TCR CDR3. TCRdb processed the multiplex PCR reads anew with MiXCR; each CDR3 protein has one entry. The table shows approximately 400,000 distinct CDR3 sequences, with about 18% occurring only once. Germline loops: CDR1 SGHVS, CDR2 FQNEAQ. The CDR3 loop spans 17 amino acids. The data derive from a study of T cells in Graves' hyperthyroidism and ophthalmopathy. Study observations and caveats: Ophthalmopathy was predicted by the model a median of 6.5 months ahead of onset. Most expanded thyroid clonotypes above 0.001 recurred in blood.

Patients affected by ophthalmopathy presented a Clinical Activity Score of at least 3, a NOSPECS grade of at least 4, and disease duration below 3 months. Diagnoses used clinical symptoms, serum thyroxine and TRAb, thyroid ultrasound and orbital computed tomography. This receptor was identified in a man between 18 and 35 years old with Graves' ophthalmopathy. The sequencing input was blood. The chain uses TRBV7-8 and TRBJ2-2, with 12 nucleotides matching TRBD2. The CDR3 bases are TGTGCCACCCTCGGGCTAGCGGGGGGGGGGAACGCCGGGGAGCTGTTTTTT. This codes for CATLGLAGGGNAGELFF.